This T cell receptor beta chain was sequenced during a study of blood T cell repertoires in COVID-19. Study details: The study drew acute and convalescent COVID-19 samples from the United States, Italy and Spain. PBMCs, B-cell-depleted T cells, or T cells were the source of the cDNA or gDNA that made up the material.

Germline V gene sequence: CDR1 LNHDA, CDR2 SQIVND (reference sequence). CDR3 size: 16 residues. The trim removed 5 bases at V and 4 bases at J, leaving 14 bases unmatched. Per the original data handling: Reference gene primers were amplified, and this amplification served to estimate nucleated cell counts. Profiled with immunoSEQ multiplex PCR; TCRdb holds only in-frame clones, not every one. Clone size and the V and J calls come from that table; the DNA yielded D and trimming. Of some 150,000 clones detected, 80% to 90% appear once; the ten largest clones hold under 3.5%. Sequenced sample: peripheral blood. The TCR originated in a man aged 65 to 79 with acute or convalescent COVID-19. V gene TRBV19 combines with J gene TRBJ2-7, with TRBD1 matching 7 bases. CDR3 DNA: TGTGCCAGTAGTGGCACACAGGGGAAGGCTTTGTACGAGCAGTACTTC. This codes for CASSGTQGKALYEQYF. Variable domain in full (rest from reference TRBV19 and TRBJ2-7): DGGITQSPKYLFRKEGQNVTLSCEQNLNHDAMYWYRQDPGQGLRLIYYSQIVNDFQKGDIAEGYSVSREKKESFPLTVTSAQKNPTAFYLCASSGTQGKALYEQYFGPGTRLTVT.